This TCR beta chain originates from a study of OX40 agonist ivuxolimab in advanced cancers. On the study more broadly: Hepatocellular carcinoma, melanoma, renal cell or head and neck cancer affected the dose-escalation patients.

Whole-study findings and limits: Some of the lowest clonal expansion was seen in partial responders at 0.1-3.0 mg/kg.

CDR3 size: 15 residues. CDR1 and CDR2 from the germline V gene are LNHDA and SQIVND (reference sequence). V was clipped by 2 bases and J by 1 base, with 9 bases between them. The assay was immunoSEQ multiplex PCR, and TCRdb's table has in-frame clones only and misses some. The sample contains around 79,000 clones, 65% to 90% of which appear only once. About this clone: Its antigen is still unknown.

Sequenced material: CD4+ or CD8+ T cells sorted from blood, taken in a trial of the OX40 agonist ivuxolimab. This chain connects TRBV19 to TRBJ1-3; D ambiguous. The sequence derives from an adult with an advanced solid tumor such as melanoma, head and neck, liver or kidney cancer. CDR3 sequence: CASSISVVSGNTIYF. The CDR3, as DNA: TGTGCCAGTAGTATAAGCGTAGTTTCTGGAAACACCATATATTTT.